The next 21 T cell receptor beta chains were all read from a single sample in a study of T cells in Graves' hyperthyroidism and ophthalmopathy. It was RNA transcripts that yielded the amplified TCR beta CDR3 regions. Carried out on the TCR CDR3, a first-round RT-PCR used the HTBI primer set. TCRdb analysed the multiplex PCR reads with MiXCR anew, one entry per CDR3 protein. The table records around 610,000 distinct CDR3 sequences, 14% to 15% of them present only once. The material sequenced was blood. All receptors derive from a woman between 35 and 50 years old with Graves' ophthalmopathy.

The chain couples TRBV6-5 to TRBJ1-2; D may be TRBD1 (5 bases). The germline V gene encodes CDR1 MNHEY and CDR2 SVGAGI. The CDR3 is 14 amino acids. Trimming cost V 0 bases and J 8 bases, with 13 bases left between them. DNA for the CDR3: TGTGCCAGCAGTTACTCGCGGGGCACGGGGGGCTACACCTTC. It is translated as CASSYSRGTGGYTF.

The chain links TRBV5-1 to TRBJ2-2, with 7 bases matching TRBD1. The CDR3 length is 14 residues. The junction had 0 bases not matched to a gene; V was cut back by 0 bases and J by 4 bases. The germline V gene has CDR1 SGHRS and CDR2 YFSETQ. CDR3 amino acids: CASSLDRGTGELFF. CDR3 DNA sequence: TGCGCCAGCAGCTTGGACAGGGGCACCGGGGAGCTGTTTTTT.

There are many counts of this clonotype. V and J are TRBV6-5 and TRBJ2-7, with 9 bases matching TRBD2. V lost 7 bases and J lost 6; bases outside the gene matches: 7. Looked up from germline, CDR1 is MNHEY and CDR2 is SVGAGI. The CDR3 has 13 amino acids. In nucleotides, the CDR3 is TGTGCCAGCAAAGTAGCGGGAGACGGCGAGCAGTACTTC. Translated: CASKVAGDGEQYF.

This clonotype was observed at least ten times. Here the CDR3 reads CASSLWQDTIYF. CDR3 bases: TGTGCCAGCAGTTTATGGCAAGACACCATATATTTT. This chain connects TRBV12-3 or TRBV12-4 to TRBJ1-3; D is uncertain. Between the trimmed V and J ends, which lost 2 bases and 8 bases, there was a span of 7 bases. The CDR3 extends over 12 amino acids.

This clonotype has ten or more counts. The rearrangement links TRBV7-2 to TRBJ2-5, with TRBD2 matching over 8 bases. J lost 4 bases, V lost 3 bases, and 7 bases had no gene match. The germline CDR1 and CDR2 sequences are SGHTA and FQGNSA. This CDR3 is built from 15 residues. CDR3 sequence reads: CASSFVASGSETQYF. The CDR3 bases are TGTGCCAGCAGCTTTGTCGCTAGCGGGTCAGAGACCCAGTACTTC.

CDR3 loop: CASRRLTGTTSYNEQFF. Here the CDR3 DNA reads TGTGCCAGCAGACGTCTGACCGGGACTACCTCCTACAATGAGCAGTTCTTC. The chain uses TRBV27 and TRBJ2-1; 7 bases line up with TRBD2. The CDR3 totals 17 residues. Germline V gene lookup returns CDR1 MNHEY and CDR2 SMNVEV (reference sequence). The V and J ends lost 6 bases and 0 bases, in that order; junction bases with no gene match: 11.

This rearrangement joins TRBV19 to TRBJ2-7, with D maybe TRBD2 (5 bases). The length of the CDR3 is 16 residues. V shed 4 bases and J shed 0 bases, with 16 bases lying between them. The germline V gene has CDR1 LNHDA and CDR2 SQIVND (reference sequence). The CDR3 is CASSTKEATASYEQYF. In nucleotides, the CDR3 is TGTGCCAGTAGTACTAAGGAGGCGACGGCCTCCTACGAGCAGTACTTC. Complete variable domain (other parts from reference TRBV19 and TRBJ2-7): DGGITQSPKYLFRKEGQNVTLSCEQNLNHDAMYWYRQDPGQGLRLIYYSQIVNDFQKGDIAEGYSVSREKKESFPLTVTSAQKNPTAFYLCASSTKEATASYEQYFGPGTRLTVT.

This clonotype was counted at least ten times. J is TRBJ2-5 and V is TRBV7-6, with D possibly being TRBD2 (5 bases). This CDR3 comprises 13 residues. Germline CDR1 SGHVS, CDR2 FNYEAQ. V lost 5 bases and J lost 2, with 9 bases in between. As DNA, the CDR3 is TGTGCCAGCAGCCGCGGGCGACAAGAGACCCAGTACTTC. As protein: CASSRGRQETQYF.

This rearrangement joins TRBV11-2 to TRBJ1-1; maybe TRBD1 (5 bases). CDR1 and CDR2 (germline): SGHAT, FQNNGV. The V gene lost 5 bases and the J gene lost 5 bases, with 15 bases spanning the gap. The CDR3 is 14 amino acids. The CDR3 spells CASSPQTAGTEAFF. The DNA for the CDR3 is TGTGCCAGCAGCCCCCAGACGGCAGGGACTGAAGCTTTCTTT. Together with reference TRBV11-2 and TRBJ1-1, the CDR3 gives the full variable domain: EAGVAQSPRYKIIEKRQSVAFWCNPISGHATLYWYQQILGQGPKLLIQFQNNGVVDDSQLPKDRFSAERLKGVDSTLKIQPAKLEDSAVYLCASSPQTAGTEAFFGQGTRLTVV.

This clonotype was seen at least ten times. The CDR3 nucleotides are TGCAGCGTTCGGGGGATCGGGGGTAGCTCCTACGAGCAGTACTTC. Amino acid sequence: CSVRGIGGSSYEQYF. This rearrangement joins TRBV29-1 to TRBJ2-7; D might be TRBD2 (6 bases). In germline, CDR1 is SQVTM, CDR2 ANQGSEA. The V gene lost 5 bases and the J gene lost 0 bases, with 17 bases spanning the gap. The CDR3 has 15 residues.

The genes are TRBV30 and TRBJ2-7, with a possible D match to TRBD2 (5 bases). The CDR3 extends over 14 amino acids. The germline V gene encodes CDR1 GTSNPN and CDR2 SVGIG (reference sequence). V gave up 5 bases and J gave up 4 bases, with 18 bases separating them. The CDR3 bases are TGTGCCTGGGACTACCAGAGCGGAAGGTACGAGCAGTACTTC. It specifies CAWDYQSGRYEQYF.

This clonotype has a count of ten or more. The chain employs TRBV6-8 and TRBJ2-4; the D is unclear. Trimming took 3 bases from V and 0 from J, leaving 15 bases between them. Germline loops: CDR1 MNHGY, CDR2 SAAAGT. CDR3 size: 17 residues. This CDR3 is CASSYLADLLAKNIQYF. The DNA for the CDR3 is TGTGCCAGCAGTTATCTTGCGGATTTGTTAGCCAAAAACATTCAGTACTTC.

The table lists this clonotype with many counts. V and J are TRBV19 and TRBJ2-7, with D tentatively TRBD1 (6 bases). With 1 base removed from V and 3 bases from J, the gap between germline ends came to 13 bases. This CDR3 has 15 residues. Germline V gene sequence: CDR1 LNHDA, CDR2 SQIVND (reference sequence). The CDR3 DNA is TGTGCCAGTAGTATAGGAACAGGGAACCTCTACGAGCAGTACTTC. It specifies CASSIGTGNLYEQYF.

This clonotype was found many times. V and J are TRBV20-1 and TRBJ2-7, with 10 positions matching TRBD2. The germline V gene encodes CDR1 DFQATT and CDR2 SNEGSKA (reference sequence). The CDR3 length is 14 residues. V lost 5 bases and J lost 2; bases outside the gene matches: 6. The CDR3 nucleotides read TGCAGTGCTGTCACACTAGCGGGGACCTACGAGCAGTACTTC. It translates to CSAVTLAGTYEQYF.

At least ten counts were recorded for this clonotype. The gene calls are TRBV6-1 and TRBJ2-7, with TRBD1 matching 9 bases. The V gene end was trimmed by 7 bases and the J gene end by 2 bases; junction bases not matched to a gene: 9. Germline-derived CDR1 and CDR2 are MNHNS and SASEGT. This CDR3 comprises 15 residues. For the CDR3, the DNA is TGTGCCAGCACCCTCCGGGACAGGGTAACCTACGAGCAGTACTTC. It yields the protein CASTLRDRVTYEQYF.

J is TRBJ1-1 and V is TRBV6-2 or TRBV6-3; D is unresolved. The CDR3 sequence is 14 residues long. The germline CDR1 and CDR2 sequences are MNHEY and SVGEGT. V was pared by 6 bases and J by 8 bases, with 19 bases between. The CDR3 bases are TGTGCCAGCAGCCGAGGCAATTCGCCACCCGAAGCTTTCTTT. It encodes CASSRGNSPPEAFF.

This clonotype was counted ten times or more. The rearrangement links TRBV7-6 to TRBJ2-7; 10 bases align to TRBD2. Trimming took 6 bases from V and 7 from J; bases not matched to a gene: 12. CDR3 size: 15 residues. Per the germline V gene, CDR1 is SGHVS and CDR2 is FNYEAQ. CDR3 in amino acids: CASRPGLAGVGEQYF. The CDR3 DNA is TGTGCCAGCAGACCAGGCCTAGCGGGAGTAGGGGAGCAGTACTTC.

This sequence joins TRBV19 and TRBJ1-2; D is uncertain. The CDR3 has 17 amino acids. The ends were cut back, 6 bases at V and 1 base at J, with 21 bases in the middle. Germline values: CDR1 LNHDA, CDR2 SQIVND (reference sequence). The CDR3 region has the DNA TGTGCCAGTAGCCCCAATTCCCCCGGATTCCTTAACTATGGCTACACCTTC. Protein: CASSPNSPGFLNYGYTF.

This clonotype was recorded at least ten times. The rearrangement links TRBV29-1 to TRBJ1-1, with D possibly being TRBD1 (5 bases). With 5 bases removed from V and 4 bases from J, the gap between germline ends came to 11 bases. This CDR3 comprises 12 residues. Germline CDR1 and CDR2: SQVTM and ANQGSEA. This CDR3 is CSVNRGLTEAFF. CDR3 nucleotide sequence: TGCAGCGTTAACCGGGGACTCACTGAAGCTTTCTTT.

There are many counts of this clonotype. The gene calls are TRBV29-1 and TRBJ2-2; TRBD2 agrees at 9 bases. The germline V gene has CDR1 SQVTM and CDR2 ANQGSEA. J lost 4 bases, V lost 4 bases, and 4 bases had no gene match. The CDR3 totals 14 residues. The CDR3: CSVGGGRATGELFF. The CDR3 nucleotides are TGCAGCGTTGGAGGCGGGAGGGCCACCGGGGAGCTGTTTTTT.

This clonotype appeared a few times. The gene calls are TRBV2 and TRBJ2-2, with D perhaps assigned TRBD1 or TRBD2 (5 bases each). This CDR3 region has 16 residues. In germline, CDR1 is SNHLY, CDR2 FYNNEI. The ends were cut back, 6 bases at V and 1 base at J, with 15 bases in the middle. DNA for the CDR3: TGTGCCAGCAGGGACCGAGGGACCGGGAACACCGGGGAGCTGTTTTTT. Translating it yields CASRDRGTGNTGELFF.